This T cell receptor (beta chain) comes out of a study of T cell changes during pregnancy in multiple sclerosis (dated by TCRdb to between 2018 and 2020). With respect to the entire study: The study looked at changes in the T cell repertoire across pregnancy in women with multiple sclerosis.

CDR1 KGHSH and CDR2 LQKENI are derived from the germline V gene. The germline V end is reduced by 3 bases and the J end by 1 base; junction bases left unmatched: 10. Taken from cysteine to phenylalanine, the CDR3 has 18 residues. Kept here is only the CDR3 DNA, which spans 54 bases and is read in frame from base 1. A remark on this clone: The specificity of this receptor is unknown. Base qualities are missing; no much larger clone stands one base away.

The library came from the immunoSEQ multiplex PCR assay. TCRdb retrieved this table from immuneACCESS and kept in-frame rearrangements only. Not all clones are present; in checked studies, unresolved V genes account for under half, and no reason is known for the remainder. The sample has tens of thousands of clones on record, approximately 92% of them singletons. 2% to 2.5% of the sample rests with the top ten. The specimen comprised peripheral blood, sampled after pregnancy. This TCR came from a female donor with multiple sclerosis, enrolled in a pregnancy study. The chain is made from TRBV18 and TRBJ1-1; the central 11 bases match TRBD1. CDR3 loop: CASSPRGQGAMANTEAFF. In nucleotide form, the sequence is TGTGCCAGCTCACCCCGAGGACAGGGGGCGATGGCGAACACTGAAGCTTTCTTT.